The present T cell receptor beta chain was sequenced within a study of shared clonotypes between healthy human individuals. Every subset had its genomic DNA shared out evenly among several immunoSEQ plates. Per the original methods: Filtering differed for immunoSEQ, which gave only junction sequences without quality scores. Profiling relied on immunoSEQ multiplex PCR, and the TCRdb table lists in-frame clones only, not all of them. V and J calls plus clone size are reproduced from that table; the DNA served to infer D and trimming. The sample consists of some 2.3 million clones, 85% to 95% of them appearing once. CDR3 length equals 14 residues. Germline trimming cut 6 bases from V and 1 base from J; bases unmatched to any gene: 5. The germline V gene has CDR1 LNHDA and CDR2 SQIVND (reference sequence). This clone was picked up one time. The same CDR3 can be traced to other DNA sequences in this sample.

The chain combines TRBV19 with TRBJ1-1; 7 nucleotides agree with TRBD1. The receptor was derived from a man aged 18 to 35 in good health. Some clones in this sample may be carry-over from other donors' samples. Sequencing was done on a sample of naive CD4+ T cells from PBMCs. Subset in this sample: CD45RA+ positively selected. In DNA form, the CDR3 reads TGTGCCAGTAGCCGGACAGGATCGAACACTGAAGCTTTCTTT. Its protein is CASSRTGSNTEAFF.